The 14 T cell receptor beta chains below all came from one sample that was sequenced in a study of shared clonotypes between healthy human individuals (dated by TCRdb to about 2020). CD8 naive samples were CD45RO-negative cells positively selected for CCR7, giving a CD45RA+CCR7+ population that excluded TemRA cells. Libraries were built with the immunoSEQ multiplex PCR assay. TCRdb's version of the immuneACCESS table is confined to in-frame rearrangements and falls short of the full clone set. An unresolved V gene accounts for under half of the shortfall where checked; the remainder is of unknown origin. The sample table shows under 1 million clones, and 80% to 95% are seen once. The ten largest account for approximately 25% of the sample. Input material: naive CD8+ T cells sorted from blood. The sample's cell subset or site, from its label and the paper: CD45RA+CCR7+. The receptors originated from a man aged 30-40 years in good health.

The chain has TRBV11-2 and TRBJ1-2; TRBD1 is a possible D gene (6 bases). Between the trimmed V and J ends, which lost 0 bases and 8 bases, there was a span of 19 bases. Germline V gene sequence: CDR1 SGHAT, CDR2 FQNNGV. The CDR3 runs to 16 residues. The CDR3 spells CASSLDSFDRWRGYTF. CDR3 DNA: TGTGCCAGCAGCTTAGATTCATTCGACAGGTGGCGGGGCTACACCTTC.

This clone has just one count. The chain carries TRBV7-6 and TRBJ2-3, with a weak D call TRBD1 (5 bases). There are 16 residues in the CDR3. V gave up 0 bases and J gave up 3 bases, with 13 bases separating them. Germline V gives CDR1 SGHVS, CDR2 FNYEAQ. CDR3 DNA sequence: TGTGCCAGCAGCTTAGCCCCTCAGGGCGCGACAGATACGCAGTATTTT. This encodes CASSLAPQGATDTQYF.

This clone was recorded only once. The chain has TRBV21-1 and TRBJ2-3; TRBD1 is taken as the D call from the table, unchecked against the DNA. TRBV21-1 is a pseudogene locus. This CDR3 contains 16 residues. The CDR3 nucleotides read TGTGCCAGCAGCAAGGAATGGGTAGGGGGCACAGATACGCAGTATTTT. It yields the protein CASSKEWVGGTDTQYF.

The rearrangement uses TRBV2 and TRBJ1-5; D gene uncertain. The germline V gene encodes CDR1 SNHLY and CDR2 FYNNEI. The CDR3 is 12 amino acids. V was shortened by 3 bases and J by 0 bases, with 0 bases between the two germline ends. CDR3 protein: CASSDSNQPQHF. The CDR3 region has the DNA TGTGCCAGCAGTGATAGCAATCAGCCCCAGCATTTT.

The chain carries TRBV30 and TRBJ2-7; D not certain. Germline V gives CDR1 GTSNPN, CDR2 SVGIG (reference sequence). This CDR3 has 12 amino acids. V lost 2 bases and J lost 3, with 8 bases in between. CDR3 bases: TGTGCCTGGAGTTCCCCGAGCTACGAGCAGTACTTC. Protein: CAWSSPSYEQYF.

V gene TRBV9 combines with J gene TRBJ1-1; D not certain. This CDR3 is 13 amino acids long. Per the germline V gene, CDR1 is SGDLS and CDR2 is YYNGEE. Deletions cut 4 bases from V and 2 bases from J, with 9 bases between. The CDR3 region is CASSPFQNTEAFF. CDR3 in DNA: TGTGCCAGCAGCCCTTTCCAAAACACTGAAGCTTTCTTT. The complete variable domain, with remaining parts taken from reference TRBV9 and TRBJ1-1, reads DSGVTQTPKHLITATGQRVTLRCSPRSGDLSVYWYQQSLDQGLQFLIQYYNGEERAKGNILERFSAQQFPDLHSELNLSSLELGDSALYFCASSPFQNTEAFFGQGTRLTVV.

The V and J genes are TRBV29-1 and TRBJ1-1; D gene ambiguous. The CDR3 has 13 residues. From germline, CDR1 is SQVTM and CDR2 ANQGSEA. Trimming removed 7 bases at V and 4 bases at J, with 16 bases between. The CDR3, as DNA: TGCAGCGCCTGGGGAGGGCGTACCACTGAAGCTTTCTTT. Its protein is CSAWGGRTTEAFF. Together with reference TRBV29-1 and TRBJ1-1, the CDR3 gives the full variable domain: SAVISQKPSRDICQRGTSLTIQCQVDSQVTMMFWYRQQPGQSLTLIATANQGSEATYESGFVIDKFPISRPNLTFSTLTVSNMSPEDSSIYLCSAWGGRTTEAFFGQGTRLTVV.

This chain uses TRBV27 with TRBJ1-2; no clear D. This CDR3 spans 12 amino acids. Germline loops: CDR1 MNHEY, CDR2 SMNVEV (reference sequence). V lost 5 bases, J lost 5 bases, and 9 bases lay in between. CDR3 nucleotides: TGTGCCAGCAGTGCGCGAGGTTATGGCTACACCTTC. Its translation: CASSARGYGYTF.

The chain employs TRBV15 and TRBJ2-3; TRBD2 matches at 9 bases. V dropped 7 bases and J dropped 4; count of bases not matched to a gene: 6. CDR3 size: 14 residues. Germline CDR1 reads LNHNV; CDR2 reads YYDKDF (reference sequence). The CDR3 bases are TGTGCCACCAAAGGAGCGGGAGGCTCAGATACGCAGTATTTT. The encoded protein is CATKGAGGSDTQYF.

This clone was observed a handful of times. A read error is possible here, since a much larger clone lies one base away. The same CDR3 also results from other DNA sequences found in this sample. The rearrangement links TRBV27 to TRBJ2-7; weak D call: TRBD1 (5 bases). This CDR3 comprises 12 residues. Trimming cost V 4 bases and J 3 bases, with 7 bases left between them. Germline loops: CDR1 MNHEY, CDR2 SMNVEV (reference sequence). CDR3 loop: CASSSGNYEQYF. The CDR3, as DNA: TGTGCCAGCAGTTCAGGGAACTACGAGCAGTACTTC.

The J gene is TRBJ2-7, the V gene TRBV7-6; tentatively, D is TRBD2 (5 bases). The CDR3 spans 16 residues. V lost 2 bases and J 6 bases, leaving 20 bases between the germline ends. CDR1 and CDR2 (germline): SGHVS, FNYEAQ. DNA for the CDR3: TGTGCCAGCAGCTTACTCGAGGGCTACACCGCGTCCGAGCAGTACTTC. It yields the protein CASSLLEGYTASEQYF. The full variable domain, its missing parts supplied by reference TRBV7-6 and TRBJ2-7, is GAGVSQSPRYKVTKRGQDVALRCDPISGHVSLYWYRQALGQGPEFLTYFNYEAQQDKSGLPNDRFSAERPEGSISTLTIQRTEQRDSAMYRCASSLLEGYTASEQYFGPGTRLTVT.

This chain links TRBV7-8 with TRBJ2-7; 7 nucleotides agree with TRBD1. CDR3 length: 13 amino acids. V gave up 1 base and J gave up 5 bases; unmatched junction bases: 2. The germline V gene has CDR1 SGHVS and CDR2 FQNEAQ. The CDR3 spells CASSLGQGNEQYF. CDR3 nucleotides: TGTGCCAGCAGCTTAGGACAGGGCAACGAGCAGTACTTC.

The rearrangement uses TRBV27 and TRBJ2-2; possibly TRBD2 for D (7 bases). Germline loops: CDR1 MNHEY, CDR2 SMNVEV (reference sequence). This CDR3 is built from 14 residues. V was cut by 4 bases and J by 4 bases, with 10 bases left in between. CDR3 sequence reads: CASSWGGGTGELFF. For the CDR3, the DNA is TGTGCCAGCAGTTGGGGGGGCGGCACCGGGGAGCTGTTTTTT.

The genes are TRBV28 and TRBJ2-5; 10 bases line up with TRBD1. This CDR3 is built from 15 residues. Germline V gene lookup returns CDR1 MDHEN and CDR2 SYDVKM. The J segment lost 3 bases and the V segment lost 5 bases, leaving 6 bases of the junction unmatched. DNA of the CDR3: TGTGCCAGCAGTCATACGGACAGGGGGAAAGAGACCCAGTACTTC. Its translation is CASSHTDRGKETQYF.